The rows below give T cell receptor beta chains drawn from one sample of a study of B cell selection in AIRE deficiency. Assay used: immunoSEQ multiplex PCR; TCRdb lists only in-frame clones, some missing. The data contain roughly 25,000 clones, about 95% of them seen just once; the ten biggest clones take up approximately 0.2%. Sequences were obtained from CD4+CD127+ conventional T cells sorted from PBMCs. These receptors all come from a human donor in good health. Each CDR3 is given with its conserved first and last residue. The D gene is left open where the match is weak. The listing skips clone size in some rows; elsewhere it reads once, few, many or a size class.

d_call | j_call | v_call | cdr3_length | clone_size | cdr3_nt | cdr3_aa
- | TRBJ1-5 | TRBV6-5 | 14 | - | TGTGCCAGCAGGCCCGGGACCGACTTTCGGCCCCAGCATTTT | CASRPGTDFRPQHF
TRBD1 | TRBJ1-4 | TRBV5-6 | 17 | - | TGTGCCAGCAGCTCTCCGGGACAGGGGGCCCGTAATGAAAAACTGTTTTTT | CASSSPGQGARNEKLFF
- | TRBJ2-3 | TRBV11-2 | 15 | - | TGTGCCAGCAGTATCCCGGGACTCGCCACAGATACGCAGTATTTT | CASSIPGLATDTQYF
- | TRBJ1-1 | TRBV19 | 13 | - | TGTGCCAGTAGTCACAGGGATTTTGCTGAAGCTTTCTTT | CASSHRDFAEAFF
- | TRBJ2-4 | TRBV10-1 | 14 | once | TGCGCCAGCAGCGCTGAGGGCCACAAAAACATTCAGTACTTC | CASSAEGHKNIQYF
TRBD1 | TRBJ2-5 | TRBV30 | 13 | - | TGTGCCTGGAAGGGGTGGGACAGGGTGGCCGTCTACTTC | CAWKGWDRVAVYF
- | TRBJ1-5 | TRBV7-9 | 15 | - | TGTGCCAGCAGCTTAGGGACAGTTGGCAATCAGCCCCAGCATTTT | CASSLGTVGNQPQHF
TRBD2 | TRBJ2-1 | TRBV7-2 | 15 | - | TGTGCCAGCAGCCCACTTGCGGGAGTGGTCAATGAGCAGTTCTTC | CASSPLAGVVNEQFF
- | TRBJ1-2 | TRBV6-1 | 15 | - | TGTGCCAGCAGTGCAGCCGGCAGGAAAGGTTATGGCTACACCTTC | CASSAAGRKGYGYTF
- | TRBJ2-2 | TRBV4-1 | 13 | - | TGCGCCAGCAGCCTCCGCCGAGAGGGGTCGCTGTTTTTT | CASSLRREGSLFF
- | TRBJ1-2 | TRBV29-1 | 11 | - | TGCAGCGTTGAGAAGGGATGGGGCTACACCTTC | CSVEKGWGYTF
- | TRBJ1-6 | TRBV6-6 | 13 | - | TGTGCCAGCTTGGGTGGGGACAATTCACCCCTCCACTTT | CASLGGDNSPLHF
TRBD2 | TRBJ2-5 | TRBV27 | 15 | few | TGTGCCAGCAGTTTCAGGCGGGAGGGGGGGGAGACCCAGTACTTC | CASSFRREGGETQYF
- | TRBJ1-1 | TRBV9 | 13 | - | TGTGCCAGCAGCCGGACCTTGAACACTGAAGCTTTCTTT | CASSRTLNTEAFF
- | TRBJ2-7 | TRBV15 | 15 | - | TGTGCCACCAGCAGAGATGGGTCAGGTCCCTACGAGCAGTACTTC | CATSRDGSGPYEQYF
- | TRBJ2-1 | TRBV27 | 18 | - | TGTGCCAGCAGTTTCACCCGCCAGGGATACAGGAACTACAATGAGCAGTTCTTC | CASSFTRQGYRNYNEQFF
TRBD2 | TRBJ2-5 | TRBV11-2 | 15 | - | TGTGCCAGCAGCTTATTGATAGCGGGGCAAGAGACCCAGTACTTC | CASSLLIAGQETQYF
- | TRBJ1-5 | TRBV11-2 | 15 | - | TGTGCCAGCAGCTTAGGCTCAGGGCAGGGGAAGCCCCAGCATTTT | CASSLGSGQGKPQHF
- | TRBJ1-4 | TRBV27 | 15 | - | TGTGCCAGCAGGCGCCCGGGGACGACTAATGAAAAACTGTTTTTT | CASRRPGTTNEKLFF
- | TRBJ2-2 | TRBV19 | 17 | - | TGTGCCAGTAGCGGCCATTTGGCAGGAGTGAACACCGGGGAGCTGTTTTTT | CASSGHLAGVNTGELFF
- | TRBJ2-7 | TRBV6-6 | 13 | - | TGTGCCAGCAGTTTCGGACAGGGAGGGGAGCAGTACTTC | CASSFGQGGEQYF
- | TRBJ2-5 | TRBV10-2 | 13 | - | TGCGCCAGCAGCCCCGGTCCGGGCGAGACCCAGTACTTC | CASSPGPGETQYF
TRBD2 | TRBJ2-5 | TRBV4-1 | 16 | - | TGCGCCAGCAGCCAAGGCGCGGGACTAGCGGCAGAGACCCAGTACTTC | CASSQGAGLAAETQYF
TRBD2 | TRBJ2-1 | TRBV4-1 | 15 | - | TGCGCCAGCAGCCAAGCCGGACTAGGTTACAATGAGCAGTTCTTC | CASSQAGLGYNEQFF
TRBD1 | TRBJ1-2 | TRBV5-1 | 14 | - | TGCGCCAGCAGCTTGGTTGGGACAGGGTATGGCTACACCTTC | CASSLVGTGYGYTF